One sample yielded the 9 T cell receptor beta chains listed below, sequenced in a study of blood T cell repertoires in COVID-19. The repertoire was sequenced with immunoSEQ multiplex PCR; TCRdb's copy has only in-frame clones and lacks some. The sample has some 320,000 clones; around 88% are singletons. Source material: peripheral blood. The receptor source for this set is a woman aged 30 to 39 who had recovered from COVID-19.

V usage is TRBV9 and J usage is TRBJ2-7, with 9 bases aligning to TRBD1. CDR1 is SGDLS, CDR2 YYNGEE, per germline. This CDR3 is built from 15 residues. Trimming at V came to 2 bases and at J to 3 bases, leaving 6 bases not matched to a gene. The CDR3 DNA sequence: TGTGCCAGCAGCGTCGGACAGGGGAACTACTACGAGCAGTACTTC. Residues: CASSVGQGNYYEQYF.

The chain links TRBV19 to TRBJ2-1, with 8 bases that match TRBD2. The CDR3 is 14 amino acids. With 4 bases clipped from V and 5 bases from J, the junction kept 4 bases outside the gene matches. Germline V gene sequence: CDR1 LNHDA, CDR2 SQIVND (reference sequence). This CDR3 reads CASSTGGGHNEQFF. The CDR3 bases are TGTGCCAGTAGTACCGGGGGGGGGCACAATGAGCAGTTCTTC.

The rearrangement joins TRBV5-4 to TRBJ1-2; D gene uncertain. Per the germline V gene, CDR1 is SGHNT and CDR2 is YYREEE (reference sequence). CDR3 size: 13 residues. The ends were cut back, 5 bases at V and 2 bases at J, with 10 bases in the middle. The CDR3 protein is CASRFAENYGYTF. Written as DNA, the CDR3 is TGTGCCAGCAGATTCGCAGAAAACTATGGCTACACCTTC.

The chain is built from TRBV19 and TRBJ2-7, with D maybe TRBD1 (6 bases). Germline V lookup: CDR1 LNHDA, CDR2 SQIVND (reference sequence). This CDR3 comprises 13 residues. The ends were cut back, 5 bases at V and 6 bases at J, with 14 bases in the middle. CDR3 sequence (DNA): TGTGCCAGTAGTCCAGGGGCGGCGGGCGAGCAGTACTTC. Its protein is CASSPGAAGEQYF.

The chain recombines TRBV6-2 or TRBV6-3 with TRBJ1-5, with TRBD1 matching 7 bases. V was pared by 3 bases and J by 3 bases, with 2 bases of the junction left unmatched. The CDR3 length is 14 residues. Looked up from germline, CDR1 is MNHEY and CDR2 is SVGEGT. The CDR3, as DNA: TGTGCCAGCAGTTATGACAGGGTCAATCAGCCCCAGCATTTT. It yields the protein CASSYDRVNQPQHF.

J is TRBJ2-3 and V is TRBV5-1; TRBD1 might be the D (6 bases). The V end was cut by 4 bases, the J end by 3 bases, with 21 bases between. The CDR3 is 17 amino acids. Per germline, CDR1 SGHRS and CDR2 YFSETQ. CDR3 loop: CASSHQLQGTGTDTQYF. Written as DNA, the CDR3 is TGCGCCAGCAGCCATCAATTACAGGGTACGGGAACAGATACGCAGTATTTT.

The CDR3 loop reads CASRGDRDWETQYF. CDR3 nucleotides: TGTGCCAGCAGGGGGGACAGGGACTGGGAGACCCAGTACTTC. The V call is TRBV2, the J call TRBJ2-5, with 9 bases matching TRBD1. Germline trimming cut 6 bases from V and 5 bases from J; bases unmatched to any gene: 7. Germline-derived CDR1 and CDR2 are SNHLY and FYNNEI. The CDR3 loop spans 14 amino acids.

This chain uses TRBV5-1 with TRBJ2-3; the match to TRBD2 covers 13 bases. The CDR3 runs 19 residues. With V trimmed by 4 bases and J by 0 bases, 11 bases remained unmatched. In germline, CDR1 is SGHRS, CDR2 YFSETQ. Here the CDR3 reads CASSPRPGLAGTSTDTQYF. The CDR3 DNA follows: TGCGCCAGCAGCCCGCGCCCGGGACTAGCGGGGACTAGCACAGATACGCAGTATTTT. The entire variable domain, with the rest obtained from reference TRBV5-1 and TRBJ2-3, is as follows: KAGVTQTPRYLIKTRGQQVTLSCSPISGHRSVSWYQQTPGQGLQFLFEYFSETQRNKGNFPGRFSGRQFSNSRSEMNVSTLELGDSALYLCASSPRPGLAGTSTDTQYFGPGTRLTVL.

The chain employs TRBV11-2 and TRBJ1-5; D might be TRBD1 (5 bases). The germline gives CDR1 SGHAT, CDR2 FQNNGV. The CDR3 loop spans 14 amino acids. Deletions cut 5 bases from V and 6 bases from J, with 14 bases between. Written as DNA, the CDR3 is TGTGCCAGCAGCACGGGGGGGTCAGGTCAGCCCCAGCATTTT. It encodes CASSTGGSGQPQHF.